In this sample, the clone carrying this T cell receptor beta chain turned up a few times. Between the trimmed V and J ends, which lost 5 bases and 3 bases, there was a span of 20 bases. CDR3 length: 17 residues. Germline V gene lookup returns CDR1 SEHNR and CDR2 FQNEAQ (reference sequence). Study processing details: Estimates of nucleated cell counts were drawn from the amplification of reference gene primers. Using immunoSEQ multiplex PCR, the repertoire was profiled, and TCRdb retains in-frame clones only, with some absent. Clone size and V and J calls were adopted from that table, with D and trimming inferred from the DNA. The data contain some 320,000 clones, around 87% of them seen just once; the ten biggest clones take up approximately 8%. This sample is drawn from a study of blood T cell repertoires in COVID-19. Turning to the study itself: Spain, Italy and the United States supplied samples that represented acute and convalescent COVID-19. In each case, the material was cDNA or gDNA derived from T cells, B-cell-depleted T cells, or PBMCs.

The rearrangement joins TRBV7-9 to TRBJ1-5; D unresolved. This TCR was sampled from a woman aged 50 to 65 who had recovered from COVID-19. The sequenced sample was peripheral blood. In nucleotides, the CDR3 is TGTGCCAGCAGCAACCCCGGCCGGGGATTCCTCAATCAGCCCCAGCATTTT. Its translation: CASSNPGRGFLNQPQHF.